A single sample is the source of the 3 T cell receptor beta chains below, sequenced in a study of identical twins. TCRdb re-called the 5' RACE reads through MiXCR, storing one row per CDR3 protein. The table includes 280,000 or so distinct CDR3 sequences, about 8.1% detected once. This sample also appeared in a second study, on yellow fever vaccine responses in identical twins.

The sample taken for sequencing was memory (CD45RO+) T cells sorted from blood. The receptors come from a woman between 18 and 29 years old in good health.

This clonotype was observed many times. The chain links TRBV6-1 to TRBJ2-3; the D gene is possibly TRBD1 (6 bases). The CDR3 length is 14 residues. Germline CDR1 is MNHNS and CDR2 is SASEGT. V lost 6 bases and J lost 3, with 13 bases in between. CDR3 nucleotides: TGTGCCAGCAGCCTCAGGGGCCCGACAGATACGCAGTATTTT. Its translation: CASSLRGPTDTQYF.

The chain carries TRBV20-1 and TRBJ2-1; 9 bases fit TRBD2. The CDR3 length is 14 residues. The germline V gene encodes CDR1 DFQATT and CDR2 SNEGSKA (reference sequence). Trimming removed 2 bases from V and 10 bases from J; junction bases left unmatched: 9. The CDR3 protein is CSARWGASGEEQFF. The CDR3 region has the DNA TGCAGTGCTAGATGGGGGGCTAGCGGGGAGGAGCAGTTCTTC.

This clonotype has only a few counts. The rearrangement uses TRBV5-1 and TRBJ1-2; D is ambiguous. V lost 0 bases, J lost 3 bases, and 9 bases lay in between. CDR1 is SGHRS, CDR2 YFSETQ, per germline. The CDR3 covers 14 residues. CDR3 nucleotide sequence: TGCGCCAGCAGCTTGGATCCCAAAGACTATGGCTACACCTTC. Its translation: CASSLDPKDYGYTF. The variable domain in full, with the rest retrieved from reference TRBV5-1 and TRBJ1-2, is KAGVTQTPRYLIKTRGQQVTLSCSPISGHRSVSWYQQTPGQGLQFLFEYFSETQRNKGNFPGRFSGRQFSNSRSEMNVSTLELGDSALYLCASSLDPKDYGYTFGSGTRLTVV.